The present entry profiles one TCR beta chain with its context. Its antigen is undetermined. The data were taken from a study of vaccination and CD4 T cells after COVID-19. Study overall: Control cultures used a CEFX viral epitope pool, an HIV-1 Nef peptide pool, or no peptide. General study points: Spike mono-reactivity marked 304 of 307 vaccine-specific clones in convalescent patients.

Sequenced with the Oncomine TCR Beta short-read assay was DNA taken from cultured CD4+ T cells. The template was genomic DNA from cultured CD4+ T cells. TCRdb passed the PCR reads through MiXCR, listing each CDR3 protein once. The sample comprises several thousand distinct CDR3 sequences, about two fifths of which are singletons, and over 50% rests with the top ten. The junction had 5 bases not matched to a gene; V was cut back by 5 bases and J by 2 bases. Germline V gene data show CDR1 as SGHTA and CDR2 as FQGNSA. CDR3 length: 14 residues. Treatment: approximately nine-day PBMC culture with coronavirus spike peptide pools or control peptides (ViraFEST assay). Both day 3 and day 7 involved replacing half of the medium with fresh IL-2 medium.

The V gene is TRBV7-2, the J gene TRBJ2-7, with 8 bases that match TRBD1. Specimen: CD4+ T cells from blood, cultured in vitro, collected after SARS-CoV-2 vaccination. The TCR was taken from a human donor who had recovered from COVID-19. CDR3 in amino acids: CASSTGQGPYEQYF. The CDR3, as DNA: TGTGCCAGCAGCACCGGACAGGGTCCCTACGAGCAGTACTTC.